This record looks at one T cell receptor beta chain sequence and its context. The entry originates in a study of cytomegalovirus exposure and HLA in healthy donors. TCRdb's copy holds only in-frame clones and misses some; the assay was immunoSEQ multiplex PCR. The sample has 200,000 or so clones, around 86% seen once. The source material was PBMCs. This TCR derives from a woman between 18 and 29 years old in good health and CMV-seropositive.

The DNA for the CDR3 is TGTGCCAGCAGCTTGTCAGGGGCCAGTGCGGGCTACACCTTC. It is translated as CASSLSGASAGYTF. The rearrangement links TRBV7-9 to TRBJ1-2; TRBD1 might be the D (6 bases). Between the trimmed V and J ends, which lost 3 bases and 8 bases, there was a span of 16 bases. The germline V gene encodes CDR1 SEHNR and CDR2 FQNEAQ (reference sequence). The CDR3 extends over 14 amino acids.